One sample yielded the 14 T cell receptor beta chains listed below, sequenced in a study of CD8+ T cells in alopecia areata. Following RNA extraction, reverse transcription yielded cDNA that acted as the sequencing template. Using immunoSEQ multiplex PCR, the repertoire was profiled, and TCRdb retains in-frame clones only, with some absent. The sample presents more than 250,000 clones, none singletons. Cells pooled from cutaneous lymph nodes were sorted on CD4, CD8alpha, NKG2D, NKG2ACE and other markers. The sample was CD4+ T cells sorted from a lymph node. Every receptor here comes from a C3H/HeJ mouse with alopecia areata. Strain haplotype (MHC): H2-k.

Of note for this clone: Mouse gene names and germline throughout. Sequencing ends 4 residues short of the CDR3 end; the germline J gene provides the rest. V and J are TRBV31 and TRBJ2-2; D ambiguous. The CDR3 has 12 residues. Trimming pared 3 bases from V and 5 bases from J, leaving 7 bases between. The germline V gene encodes CDR1 GKSSPN and CDR2 SITVG. CDR3 amino acids: CAWRQPTGQLYF. The sequenced part of the CDR3 DNA is TGTGCCTGGAGACAACCTACCGGG.

This clone was counted a few times. Gene names follow the mouse nomenclature. The read ends 4 residues shy of where the CDR3 ends; the end is completed using the germline J gene. This chain joins TRBV1 and TRBJ1-1; a weak D match, TRBD1 (6 bases). Germline CDR1 and CDR2: NSQYPW and LRSPGD (reference sequence). This CDR3 has 15 amino acids. Trimming removed 1 base at V and 3 bases at J, with 12 bases between. Partial CDR3 DNA: TGCACCTGCAGTGCAGGGGGGGGCGGAGACACA. Its translation is CTCSAGGGGDT. The complete CDR3 sequence is CTCSAGGGGDTEVFF.

The sample holds many counts of this clone. Genes and germline come from the mouse. The read ends 4 residues before the CDR3 terminus; that terminus is restored from the germline J gene. The chain employs TRBV13-1 and TRBJ1-2; D is undetermined. The ends were cut back, 5 bases at V and 0 bases at J, with 8 bases in the middle. Germline lookup yields CDR1 NSHNY and CDR2 SYGAGN. CDR3 length equals 13 residues. Incomplete CDR3 DNA: TGTGCCAGCAGACTAGATGCAAACTCC. Its translation is CASRLDANS. Given in full, the CDR3 is CASRLDANSDYTF.

With respect to this clone: Germline and genes: mouse. The observed sequence ends 4 residues before the CDR3 terminus, with the missing tail filled in from the germline J gene. This chain uses TRBV13-2 with TRBJ2-3, with TRBD2 matching 8 bases. Looked up from germline, CDR1 is NNHNN and CDR2 is SYGAGS (reference sequence). Losses at the gene ends were 3 bases for V and 1 base for J; bases not matched to a gene: 1. This CDR3 region has 14 residues. The CDR3 bases that were read are TGTGCCAGCGGTGTCTGGGGGGGTGCAGAA. Protein sequence: CASGVWGGAE. The whole CDR3 region reads CASGVWGGAETLYF.

Only a few counts were recorded for this clone. Germline and genes: mouse. The observed sequence ends 3 residues before the CDR3 terminus, with the missing tail filled in from the germline J gene. The V call is TRBV19, the J call TRBJ1-6; the match to TRBD1 covers 7 bases. TRBJ1-6 is filed as an ORF, its function uncertain. The V segment lost 5 bases and the J segment 0 bases; nucleotides outside the gene matches: 5. The CDR3 extends over 16 amino acids. CDR1 is FNHDT and CDR2 is SITEND in the germline V gene (reference sequence). CDR3 amino acids: CASRGQRNSYNSPLYF. The part of the CDR3 DNA that was read is TGTGCCAGCAGGGGACAGAGAAATTCCTATAATTCGCCC.

This clone was seen a handful of times. Each gene name is a mouse one. The CDR3 is cut off 4 residues early in the read; its end comes from the germline J gene. Different DNA sequences within this sample yield the same CDR3. The chain joins TRBV19 to TRBJ1-1, with 7 bases lining up with TRBD1. The CDR3 sequence is 14 residues long. Germline-derived CDR1 and CDR2 are FNHDT and SITEND (reference sequence). Trimming cost V 3 bases and J 0 bases; bases outside gene matches: 2. The CDR3 bases that were read are TGTGCCAGCAGTAGGGGGACAGCAAACACA. It specifies CASSRGTANT. The whole CDR3 protein is CASSRGTANTEVFF.

This clone has just a few counts. The germline and genes are mouse ones. The DNA ends 4 residues before the CDR3 does, and the rest of the CDR3 is filled in from the germline J gene. This rearrangement joins TRBV1 to TRBJ1-1; TRBD1 is a possible D gene (6 bases). Trimming pared 0 bases from V and 2 bases from J, leaving 10 bases between. The CDR3 spans 15 residues. Germline CDR1 NSQYPW, CDR2 LRSPGD (reference sequence). The covered CDR3 bases are TGCACCTGCAGTGCAGATGCCAGGGGTAACACA. Translating it yields CTCSADARGNT. The entire CDR3 sequence reads CTCSADARGNTEVFF.

In this sample, this clone turned up a few times. Gene labels here are mouse ones. The read stops 4 residues short of the end of the CDR3; the missing end is completed from the germline J gene. V usage is TRBV13-2 and J usage is TRBJ2-1; a possible D gene is TRBD1 (5 bases). CDR3 length equals 12 residues. CDR1 is NNHNN and CDR2 is SYGAGS in the germline V gene (reference sequence). The DNA read from the CDR3 is TGTGCCAGCGGTGAGTCAGGGTCT. It translates to CASGESGS. The CDR3 in full is CASGESGSEQFF.

This clone occurred a few times. Gene names denote mouse genes. The CDR3 end is not reached by the read, which stops 4 residues before it; the germline J gene fills it in. The chain combines TRBV13-2 with TRBJ2-2, with 10 bases fitting TRBD1. Trimming took 0 bases from V and 4 from J; bases not matched to a gene: 6. Germline V lookup: CDR1 NNHNN, CDR2 SYGAGS (reference sequence). The CDR3 is 17 amino acids. The CDR3 sequence: CASGDARDRGITGQLYF. The DNA read from the CDR3 is TGTGCCAGCGGTGATGCCCGGGACAGGGGAATCACCGGG.

Note on this clone: Mouse gene names apply. The CDR3 goes on 4 residues after the read ends, and that part is filled in from the germline J gene. The chain is built from TRBV19 and TRBJ2-7; D might be TRBD1 (5 bases). The V gene lost 5 bases and the J gene lost 3 bases, with 6 bases spanning the gap. The germline V gene encodes CDR1 FNHDT and CDR2 SITEND (reference sequence). The CDR3 length is 11 residues. CDR3 DNA, as far as it was read: TGTGCCAGCAGGACAGACTAT. It is translated as CASRTDY. The entire CDR3 sequence reads CASRTDYEQYF.

Note on this clone: Gene names are the mouse ones. The read gets to within 4 residues of the CDR3 end, and the germline J gene fills in the rest. Other DNA sequences in the sample encode the same CDR3. This chain connects TRBV5 to TRBJ2-3; the match to TRBD1 covers 11 bases. Germline V gene data show CDR1 as LGHNA and CDR2 as YNLKQL (reference sequence). The length of the CDR3 is 14 residues. The CDR3 sequence: CASSPGQGGETLYF. Partial CDR3 DNA: TGTGCCAGCAGCCCGGGACAGGGGGGAGAA.

In its sample, this clone was seen a few times. Genes and germline come from the mouse. The read terminates 4 residues ahead of where the CDR3 ends, so the germline J gene completes it. This chain links TRBV31 with TRBJ2-3, with 11 bases identical to TRBD1. In germline, CDR1 is GKSSPN, CDR2 SITVG. V was pared by 5 bases and J by 0 bases, with 1 base of the junction left unmatched. CDR3 length: 14 residues. The CDR3 loop is CAWGQGASAETLYF. CDR3 DNA, as far as it was read: TGTGCCTGGGGACAGGGGGCTAGTGCAGAA.

This clone appeared a few times. Gene names and germline refer to mouse. The CDR3 extends 4 residues past the end of the read, so its final part is completed from the germline J gene. J is TRBJ2-5 and V is TRBV5; D unclear. The V gene's germline CDR1 is LGHNA and CDR2 YNLKQL (reference sequence). The CDR3 length is 13 residues. The CDR3: CASSQELEDTQYF. The sequenced CDR3 bases are TGTGCCAGCAGCCAAGAACTAGAAGAC.

A few counts support this clone. Germline and genes: mouse. The read terminates 4 residues ahead of where the CDR3 ends, so the germline J gene completes it. J is TRBJ2-5 and V is TRBV13-2; 10 bases agree with TRBD2. The CDR3 is 13 residues long. The germline V gene has CDR1 NNHNN and CDR2 SYGAGS (reference sequence). CDR3 DNA, as far as it was read: TGTGCCAGCGGTGAGGACTGGGGGGAC. Amino acids: CASGEDWGD. The full CDR3 is CASGEDWGDTQYF.